This T cell receptor beta chain was retrieved from a study of blood T cell repertoires in COVID-19. The overall study: The origin of the acute and convalescent COVID-19 samples was the United States, Italy and Spain.

The authors' processing: By means of reference gene primer amplification, nucleated cell counts were estimated. TCRdb's table, derived via immunoSEQ multiplex PCR, lists solely in-frame clones and lacks some. The V and J calls and the clone size are those of that table, but D and trimming were determined from the DNA. The sample contains just over 95,000 clones, 90% of which appear only once. The clonotype was recovered from a man in his 60s with acute or convalescent COVID-19. Sequencing was carried out using peripheral blood.

In nucleotides, the CDR3 is TGCAGCGCTGACAGGGGGGTATATGGCTACACCTTC. Translating it yields CSADRGVYGYTF. The gene calls are TRBV29-1 and TRBJ1-2, with 9 bases matching TRBD1. The junction had 5 bases not matched to a gene; V was cut back by 7 bases and J by 5 bases. CDR1 and CDR2 (germline): SQVTM, ANQGSEA. This CDR3 is 12 amino acids long.